This T cell receptor beta chain was sequenced for a study of PD-1 blockade in classical Hodgkin lymphoma. Whole-study results and caveats: Patients with a complete response exhibited baseline diversity comparable to newly diagnosed patients. What caused the repertoire differences, perhaps disease activity or prior therapy, remains undefined.

On this clone: What it binds is unknown.

Germline V gene data show CDR1 as KGHSH and CDR2 as LQKENI. This CDR3 spans 13 amino acids. With 3 bases removed from V and 3 bases from J, the gap between germline ends came to 8 bases. Relapse after autologous stem cell transplantation occurred in every patient, and brentuximab vedotin exposure varied. Best overall response was complete response, partial response or progressive disease in these relapsed/refractory classical Hodgkin lymphoma patients. This table comes from immunoSEQ multiplex PCR, and its TCRdb copy is limited to in-frame clones, with some not included. The repertoire has tens of thousands of clones, 89% of them found once; the top ten carry roughly 21%.

This chain links TRBV18 with TRBJ1-1, with D possibly being TRBD1 (5 bases). Sequenced material: peripheral blood mononuclear cells (PBMCs), taken at baseline. This sequence was found in a human donor with classical Hodgkin lymphoma. The CDR3 DNA reads TGTGCCAGCTCACCTGTCAGGGACACTGAAGCTTTCTTT. Protein sequence: CASSPVRDTEAFF.